The 9 T cell receptor beta chains below all came from one sample that was sequenced in a study of T cells after yellow fever vaccination. TCRdb reanalysed the 5' RACE reads using MiXCR and keeps one entry per CDR3 protein. The sample includes about 320,000 distinct CDR3 sequences, roughly 10% seen only once; the top ten take approximately 3.3%. Sequences were derived from CD4+ T cells sorted from PBMCs, sampled 45 days after the yellow fever booster vaccination. Every receptor here comes from a man aged 18 to 35 who received the YFV17D yellow fever vaccine.

This clonotype was seen at least ten times. The chain uses TRBV7-9 and TRBJ2-7; no clear D. The CDR3 has 13 amino acids. From germline, CDR1 is SEHNR and CDR2 FQNEAQ (reference sequence). Trimming cost V 9 bases and J 0 bases, with 12 bases left between them. This chain's CDR3 is CASSWGGSYEQYF. CDR3 nucleotides: TGTGCCAGTTCGTGGGGTGGCTCCTACGAGCAGTACTTC.

This clonotype was seen a handful of times. The chain recombines TRBV20-1 with TRBJ2-5; 8 bases agree with TRBD1. With V trimmed by 5 bases and J by 6 bases, 5 bases remained unmatched. CDR1 DFQATT and CDR2 SNEGSKA come from the germline V gene (reference sequence). This CDR3 has 12 amino acids. The CDR3 here is CSASTGGKTQYF. The CDR3 DNA reads TGCAGTGCTTCAACAGGGGGGAAGACCCAGTACTTC.

The table lists this clonotype with a few counts. The V and J genes are TRBV6-1 and TRBJ2-3; the match to TRBD1 covers 9 bases. Germline loops: CDR1 MNHNS, CDR2 SASEGT. The CDR3 is 15 amino acids. Germline trimming cut 4 bases from V and 5 bases from J; bases unmatched to any gene: 7. The CDR3 loop is CASSGRDRAQDTQYF. CDR3 nucleotides: TGTGCCAGCAGTGGCCGGGACAGGGCTCAAGATACGCAGTATTTT.

This clonotype was seen more than once but under ten times. The CDR3 is CSARDLGGLDTQYF. For the CDR3, the DNA is TGCAGTGCTAGAGATCTAGGGGGGTTGGATACGCAGTATTTT. The V and J genes are TRBV20-1 and TRBJ2-3, with D perhaps given as TRBD1 or TRBD2 (6 bases each). Per germline, CDR1 DFQATT and CDR2 SNEGSKA (reference sequence). This CDR3 spans 14 amino acids. Trimming left V 0 bases short and J 6 bases short, with 13 bases between.

This clonotype turned up a few times. The chain joins TRBV3-1 to TRBJ1-5, with D hard to call. V shed 5 bases and J shed 6 bases, with 8 bases lying between them. From germline, CDR1 is LGHDT and CDR2 YNNKEL (reference sequence). CDR3 length: 12 residues. CDR3 DNA sequence: TGTGCCAGCAGCTTCGTAGGTCAGCCCCAGCATTTT. Its translation: CASSFVGQPQHF.

This rearrangement joins TRBV19 to TRBJ2-2; possibly TRBD1 for D (5 bases). Germline loops: CDR1 LNHDA, CDR2 SQIVND (reference sequence). The CDR3 contains 14 residues. The ends were cut back, 4 bases at V and 6 bases at J, with 12 bases in the middle. The CDR3 is CASSTNQGSGELFF. The CDR3 nucleotides are TGTGCCAGTAGTACAAATCAGGGTTCCGGGGAGCTGTTTTTT.

The V and J genes are TRBV6-1 and TRBJ2-2; D is perhaps TRBD1 (6 bases). With 6 bases removed from V and 3 bases from J, the gap between germline ends came to 11 bases. This CDR3 has 14 residues. Germline V gives CDR1 MNHNS, CDR2 SASEGT. The CDR3 region has the DNA TGTGCCAGCAGCGGGCAGGGGTACACCGGGGAGCTGTTTTTT. Translated: CASSGQGYTGELFF.

This chain links TRBV6-1 with TRBJ2-3, with 7 bases lining up with TRBD2. The CDR3 loop spans 16 amino acids. Germline loops: CDR1 MNHNS, CDR2 SASEGT. V trimming: 8 bases; J trimming: 2 bases; junction bases outside the gene matches: 13. The CDR3 spells CASFRGGVQNTDTQYF. The DNA for the CDR3 is TGTGCCAGCTTCCGCGGGGGAGTGCAAAACACAGATACGCAGTATTTT.

In its sample, this clonotype was seen a few times. V and J are TRBV6-2 or TRBV6-3 and TRBJ2-4; D is unclear. The germline CDR1 and CDR2 sequences are MNHEY and SVGEGT. The ends were cut back, 2 bases at V and 13 bases at J, with 12 bases in the middle. This CDR3 has 12 residues. The CDR3 loop reads CASSYPGGPQYF. The CDR3 DNA reads as TGTGCCAGCAGTTACCCGGGTGGGCCACAGTACTTC.